Included here is one TCR beta chain sequence, with context. The data belong to a study of T cell responses to AZD1222 COVID-19 vaccine. The germline V gene encodes CDR1 SEHNR and CDR2 FQNEAQ (reference sequence). The trim removed 5 bases at V and 2 bases at J, leaving 9 bases unmatched. This CDR3 has 16 amino acids. TCRdb's copy holds only in-frame clones and misses some; the assay was immunoSEQ multiplex PCR. The data hold over 110,000 clones, with just under 95% observed a single time. The sequence derives from an adult in good health. Sequencing was performed on peripheral blood, taken on day 0 of AZD1222 vaccination. The chain carries TRBV7-9 and TRBJ1-1, with 9 bases that match TRBD1. The CDR3 reads CASSRAAGQGNTEAFF. The CDR3 bases are TGTGCCAGCAGCCGTGCGGCGGGACAGGGAAACACTGAAGCTTTCTTT.